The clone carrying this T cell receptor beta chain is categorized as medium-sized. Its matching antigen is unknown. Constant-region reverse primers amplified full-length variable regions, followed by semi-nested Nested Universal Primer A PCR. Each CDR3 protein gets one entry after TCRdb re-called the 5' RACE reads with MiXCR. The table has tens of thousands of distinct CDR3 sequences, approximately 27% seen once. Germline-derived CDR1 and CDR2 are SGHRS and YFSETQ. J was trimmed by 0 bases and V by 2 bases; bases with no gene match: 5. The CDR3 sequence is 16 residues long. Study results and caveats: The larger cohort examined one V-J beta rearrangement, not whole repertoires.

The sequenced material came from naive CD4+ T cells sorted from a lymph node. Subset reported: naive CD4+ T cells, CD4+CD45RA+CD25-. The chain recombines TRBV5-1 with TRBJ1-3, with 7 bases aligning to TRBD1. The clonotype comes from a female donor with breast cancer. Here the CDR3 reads CASSFGTAASGNTIYF. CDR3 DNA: TGCGCCAGCAGCTTTGGGACAGCCGCCTCTGGAAACACCATATATTTT.